Listed below are T cell receptor beta chains from one sample, sequenced in a study of T-cell reconstitution after alpha-beta-depleted transplantation in children. One entry per CDR3 protein, called by TCRdb with MiXCR from the PCR reads. The repertoire holds hundreds of thousands of distinct CDR3 sequences, with about 16% as singletons. The sequenced sample was PBMCs, mostly from graft donor cells, obtained 360 days after TCRalphabeta/CD19-depleted stem cell transplant. The receptor source for this set is a boy younger than two who had a stem cell transplant for Wiskott-Aldrich syndrome, so the T cells may come from the graft donor. Both conserved end residues are part of each CDR3. The D gene is left open where the match is weak. Not all rows give a size; the values are once, few, many and, for expanded clones, a class.

size,V,J,D,DNA,CDR3
few,TRBV12-3/TRBV12-4,TRBJ2-1,.,TGTGCCAGCAGGCCGGGACTCTGGAATGAGCAGTTCTTC,CASRPGLWNEQFF
.,TRBV20-1,TRBJ2-1,TRBD1,TGCAGTGCTTTACGAGGGACAGGGAGGATCTACAATGAGCAGTTCTTC,CSALRGTGRIYNEQFF
.,TRBV5-1,TRBJ2-5,.,TGCGCCAGCAGCTTACTCGGGAGAGTTCTCCAAGAGACCCAGTACTTC,CASSLLGRVLQETQYF
few,TRBV29-1,TRBJ2-7,.,TGCAGCGTTGATTGGACAGATTACGAGCAGTACTTC,CSVDWTDYEQYF
many,TRBV4-1,TRBJ1-2,.,TGCGCCAGCAGCGTACGGGCGGCGTATCAACATAACTATGGCTACACCTTC,CASSVRAAYQHNYGYTF
.,TRBV12-3/TRBV12-4,TRBJ1-2,.,TGTGCCAGCAGTCTCTCTGAGTATGGCTACACCTTC,CASSLSEYGYTF
many,TRBV5-1,TRBJ2-7,.,TGCGCCAGCAGCTTGGGCGGGGCGGATGAGCAGTACTTC,CASSLGGADEQYF
.,TRBV29-1,TRBJ2-7,TRBD2,TGCAGCGTGGTGGGAGGGGATACCTACGAGCAGTACTTC,CSVVGGDTYEQYF
few,TRBV29-1,TRBJ2-1,.,TGCAGCGTTGTCCACCGGGGTAGGGCGGGTAGCTCCTACAATGAGCAGTTCTTC,CSVVHRGRAGSSYNEQFF
many,TRBV5-6,TRBJ2-1,.,TGTGCCAGCAGCTTGGGGGGATTGCAGTTCTTC,CASSLGGLQFF
.,TRBV5-1,TRBJ2-1,.,TGCGCCAGCAGCTTGCTTAGCGGACCTTACAATGAGCAGTTCTTC,CASSLLSGPYNEQFF
.,TRBV11-2,TRBJ2-1,.,TGTGCCAGCAGCCAGACGGGGACACCATACAATGAGCAGTTCTTC,CASSQTGTPYNEQFF
.,TRBV27,TRBJ2-3,TRBD2,TGTGCCAGCAGTTTAAGACCCCTGCCACTAGCGGGAGGAACAGATACGCAGTATTTT,CASSLRPLPLAGGTDTQYF
.,TRBV12-3/TRBV12-4,TRBJ2-7,.,TGTGCCAGCAGTTTAGCCCCGATCTACGAGCAGTACTTC,CASSLAPIYEQYF
.,TRBV5-5,TRBJ2-5,TRBD2,TGTGCCAGCAGCTTGGTGGTGGGAGGGCCCGGAGAGACCCAGTACTTC,CASSLVVGGPGETQYF
few,TRBV12-3/TRBV12-4,TRBJ2-7,.,TGTGCCAGCAGTTTCCGGTCTATGCGAACACCAGTGTACGAGCAGTACTTC,CASSFRSMRTPVYEQYF
many,TRBV20-1,TRBJ2-3,.,TGCAGTGCGTCCGGGTCCCCAGATACGCAGTATTTT,CSASGSPDTQYF
.,TRBV11-2,TRBJ2-2,TRBD2,TGTGCCAGCAGGCTGACTAGCGGGGGAAGCGGGGAGCTGTTTTTT,CASRLTSGGSGELFF
.,TRBV7-6,TRBJ2-2,TRBD2,TGTGCCAGCAGCACCCGCCCGGGACTAGCCGACCGCCATAACACCGGGGAGCTGTTTTTT,CASSTRPGLADRHNTGELFF
.,TRBV6-5,TRBJ2-7,TRBD1,TGTGCCAGCAGTCCGTATGGACAGGGGATCTACGAGCAGTACTTC,CASSPYGQGIYEQYF
.,TRBV7-9,TRBJ2-5,.,TGTGCCAGCAGCTTAAGGCAGGGGATGGAGACCCAGTACTTC,CASSLRQGMETQYF
few,TRBV7-9,TRBJ2-3,.,TGTGCCAGCAGCTTAGTTCCTAGCGTAACATATACGCAGTATTTT,CASSLVPSVTYTQYF
few,TRBV10-3,TRBJ1-1,TRBD1,TGTGCCATCACCCAAACCGGGACAGGGGATAGTATGAACACTGAAGCTTTCTTT,CAITQTGTGDSMNTEAFF
few,TRBV4-1,TRBJ2-1,TRBD2,TGCGCCAGCAGCCAAGGGGGATTAGCGGGGTTCAGCTCCTACAATGAGCAGTTCTTC,CASSQGGLAGFSSYNEQFF
once,TRBV18,TRBJ2-3,TRBD2,TGTGCCAGCTCAACGGGGGGGCCCAGCACAGATACGCAGTATTTT,CASSTGGPSTDTQYF
.,TRBV11-2,TRBJ2-1,.,TGTGCCAGCAGCTCCAACCGGATCGGGAGAGGGTCCTACAATGAGCAGTTCTTC,CASSSNRIGRGSYNEQFF
.,TRBV24-1,TRBJ2-2,.,TGTGCCACCAGTGCTCCGAGGGGGACAAACACCGGGGAGCTGTTTTTT,CATSAPRGTNTGELFF
.,TRBV19,TRBJ2-2,.,TGTGCCAGTAGCCCCCTACGACCGAACACGGGCGGGGAGCTGTTTTTT,CASSPLRPNTGGELFF
.,TRBV29-1,TRBJ2-2,.,TGCAGCGTTCGTGAGGCGGGGTGGAGCACCGGGGAGCTGTTTTTT,CSVREAGWSTGELFF
.,TRBV24-1,TRBJ2-1,.,TGTGCCACCAGTGATTTTAGCGGCAATGAGCAGTTCTTC,CATSDFSGNEQFF
many,TRBV2,TRBJ1-2,.,TGTGCCAGCAGTGCTTCGCCCCAGACAGCTAACTATGGCTACACCTTC,CASSASPQTANYGYTF
few,TRBV9,TRBJ2-1,.,TGTGCCAGCAGCGGGTGGTCGGAGACCAATGAGCAGTTCTTC,CASSGWSETNEQFF
.,TRBV2,TRBJ2-1,.,TGTGCCAGCAGTGAAAATCTGCTGACCCGACAGTTCTTC,CASSENLLTRQFF
many,TRBV5-5,TRBJ2-1,.,TGTGCCAGCAGCTTGGGACAGGCCAATGAGCAGTTCTTC,CASSLGQANEQFF
.,TRBV20-1,TRBJ2-1,TRBD2,TGCAGTGCCAGAAGGCTAGCGGGGACATACAATGAGCAGTTCTTC,CSARRLAGTYNEQFF
.,TRBV5-6,TRBJ2-4,.,TGTGCCAGCAGCCCGAATGGTGGCAATAGGGACATTCAGTACTTC,CASSPNGGNRDIQYF
few,TRBV29-1,TRBJ1-1,.,TGCAGCGTTGAAGATCAGTCCAGGGCTCGGGCTGAAGCTTTCTTT,CSVEDQSRARAEAFF
many,TRBV2,TRBJ2-2,TRBD1,TGTGCCAGCAGCAGACAGGGATGGAACACCGGGGAGCTGTTTTTT,CASSRQGWNTGELFF
few,TRBV7-7,TRBJ2-1,.,TGTGCCAGCAGTCCTATTGACAGGTACAATGAGCAGTTCTTC,CASSPIDRYNEQFF
.,TRBV11-3,TRBJ2-2,.,TGTGCCAGCAGCTTAGACCAGGTCACCGGGGAGCTGTTTTTT,CASSLDQVTGELFF
.,TRBV20-1,TRBJ2-3,.,TGCAGTGCTAGAGTGAGGGGTCGGTCACCAGATACGCAGTATTTT,CSARVRGRSPDTQYF
.,TRBV6-6,TRBJ2-1,TRBD1,TGTGCCAGCAGTTACACAGGGGCCCTTATTGAGCAGTTCTTC,CASSYTGALIEQFF
.,TRBV18,TRBJ2-1,TRBD2,TGTGCCAGCTCACCACCGGGTAGCGGGAGATATTATGAGCAGTTCTTC,CASSPPGSGRYYEQFF
few,TRBV5-5,TRBJ2-7,.,TGTGCCAGCAGCTTCAGGGCGTTTGCCTACGAGCAGTACTTC,CASSFRAFAYEQYF
few,TRBV12-3/TRBV12-4,TRBJ2-3,.,TGTGCCAGCAGCCGAAGGGGGGGAGATACGCAGTATTTT,CASSRRGGDTQYF
.,TRBV15,TRBJ2-1,.,TGTGCCACCAGCAGAGGGAGAGGGTCCTACAATGAGCAGTTCTTC,CATSRGRGSYNEQFF
few,TRBV12-3/TRBV12-4,TRBJ2-1,.,TGTGCCAGCAGGACGGAGGGGCCCTACAATGAGCAGTTCTTC,CASRTEGPYNEQFF
.,TRBV29-1,TRBJ2-3,.,TGCAGTACGGAGCGAACAGATACGCAGTATTTT,CSTERTDTQYF